The 28 T cell receptor beta chains below were found in one sample sequenced in a study of blood T cell repertoires in COVID-19 (dated by TCRdb to 2020 to 2022). Library generation was performed with the immunoSEQ multiplex PCR assay. TCRdb stores this immuneACCESS table with in-frame sequences only. Part of the clones is absent; in the studies checked, under half of the shortfall reflects unresolved V genes, and no reason is known for the rest. The sample contains 50,000 to 80,000 clones, nearly 90% of them found a single time. Approximately 1.5% of the sample is held by the ten biggest clonotypes. The sequencing input was peripheral blood. The receptor source for this set is a man aged 55 to 70 with acute or convalescent COVID-19.

V is TRBV7-2 and J is TRBJ1-1; D is unclear. The germline CDR1 and CDR2 sequences are SGHTA and FQGNSA. Between the trimmed V and J ends, which lost 3 bases and 1 base, there was a span of 9 bases. The CDR3 is 14 residues long. Here the CDR3 reads CASSFGNSNTEAFF. The CDR3 coding sequence is TGTGCCAGCAGCTTCGGGAACTCGAACACTGAAGCTTTCTTT.

V usage is TRBV5-1 and J usage is TRBJ1-1; tentatively, D is TRBD1 (5 bases). The germline V gene has CDR1 SGHRS and CDR2 YFSETQ. This CDR3 is 12 amino acids long. Between the trimmed V and J ends, which lost 4 bases and 5 bases, there was a span of 9 bases. The CDR3 sequence is CASSGSGTEAFF. The CDR3 nucleotides read TGCGCCAGCAGCGGTTCAGGGACTGAAGCTTTCTTT.

This clone was detected only a few times. This sequence joins TRBV6-6 and TRBJ1-5, with D tentatively TRBD1 (5 bases). Germline CDR1 and CDR2: MNHNY and SVGAGI (reference sequence). V was trimmed by 7 bases and J by 5 bases, leaving 12 bases between them. The CDR3 sequence is 13 residues long. The CDR3 loop is CASTPWGDQPQHF. The CDR3 DNA reads TGTGCCAGCACCCCCTGGGGGGATCAGCCCCAGCATTTT.

The chain combines TRBV30 with TRBJ2-7; 7 positions match TRBD1. The V and J ends lost 0 bases and 11 bases, in that order; junction bases with no gene match: 4. The CDR3 extends over 11 amino acids. Germline values: CDR1 GTSNPN, CDR2 SVGIG (reference sequence). CDR3 protein: CAWSVGTEKYF. DNA of the CDR3: TGTGCCTGGAGTGTAGGGACAGAGAAGTACTTC.

The genes are TRBV4-1 and TRBJ1-2; 11 nucleotides align to TRBD1. The CDR3 length is 14 residues. Per the germline V gene, CDR1 is MGHRA and CDR2 is YSYEKL. The V gene end was trimmed by 1 base and the J gene end by 7 bases; junction bases not matched to a gene: 2. The CDR3 protein is CASSQGGQGAGYTF. The CDR3 DNA reads as TGCGCCAGCAGCCAAGGCGGACAGGGGGCTGGCTACACCTTC.

The chain is built from TRBV5-1 and TRBJ1-1, with 12 bases lining up with TRBD1. CDR3 size: 13 residues. CDR1 and CDR2 from the germline V gene are SGHRS and YFSETQ. Trimming removed 4 bases from V and 8 bases from J; junction bases left unmatched: 3. The CDR3 loop is CASSPGTGGEAFF. The CDR3, as DNA: TGCGCCAGCAGCCCCGGGACAGGGGGCGAAGCTTTCTTT. Supplemented by reference TRBV5-1 and TRBJ1-1, the full variable domain reads KAGVTQTPRYLIKTRGQQVTLSCSPISGHRSVSWYQQTPGQGLQFLFEYFSETQRNKGNFPGRFSGRQFSNSRSEMNVSTLELGDSALYLCASSPGTGGEAFFGQGTRLTVV.

J is TRBJ1-2 and V is TRBV5-4; D gene ambiguous. The CDR3 extends over 15 amino acids. The V gene lost 4 bases and the J gene lost 2 bases, with 15 bases spanning the gap. Germline CDR1 SGHNT, CDR2 YYREEE (reference sequence). The CDR3 nucleotides are TGTGCCAGCAGCAAACCGGGAGTGGGGAACTATGGCTACACCTTC. Residues: CASSKPGVGNYGYTF.

V is TRBV27 and J is TRBJ2-3; 8 bases line up with TRBD1. The CDR3 is made up of 16 amino acids. CDR1 MNHEY and CDR2 SMNVEV come from the germline V gene (reference sequence). Losses at the gene ends were 4 bases for V and 3 bases for J; bases not matched to a gene: 9. The CDR3 DNA follows: TGTGCCAGCAGTTCGGTGACAGGGGTTGTGACAGATACGCAGTATTTT. Translated, it gives CASSSVTGVVTDTQYF.

V gene TRBV10-3 combines with J gene TRBJ1-5; 9 bases agree with TRBD1. This CDR3 has 15 amino acids. Germline CDR1 is ENHRY and CDR2 is SYGVKD. Trimming at V came to 2 bases and at J to 4 bases, leaving 3 bases not matched to a gene. CDR3 region: CAISEGQGRNQPQHF. The CDR3 DNA sequence: TGTGCCATCAGTGAGGGACAGGGGCGGAATCAGCCCCAGCATTTT.

V is TRBV12-3 or TRBV12-4 and J is TRBJ2-1; 11 bases map to TRBD2. The CDR3 has 12 residues. Losses at the gene ends were 6 bases for V and 9 bases for J; bases not matched to a gene: 1. The CDR3 region has the DNA TGTGCCAGCAGAGGACTAGCGGGTGAGCAGTTCTTC. Protein: CASRGLAGEQFF.

The V call is TRBV9, the J call TRBJ2-1; 7 bases fit TRBD1. The V segment lost 3 bases and the J segment 3 bases; nucleotides outside the gene matches: 6. CDR1 is SGDLS, CDR2 YYNGEE, per germline. The CDR3 contains 15 residues. The CDR3 bases are TGTGCCAGCAGCGCCCGAGGGGGCAGCTACAATGAGCAGTTCTTC. It is translated as CASSARGGSYNEQFF. Based on the CDR3 plus reference TRBV9 and TRBJ2-1, the full variable domain is DSGVTQTPKHLITATGQRVTLRCSPRSGDLSVYWYQQSLDQGLQFLIQYYNGEERAKGNILERFSAQQFPDLHSELNLSSLELGDSALYFCASSARGGSYNEQFFGPGTRLTVL.

The chain recombines TRBV27 with TRBJ1-5, with 9 positions matching TRBD1. Unmatched junction bases numbered 5, after V lost 8 bases and J lost 3 bases. This CDR3 contains 14 residues. CDR1 MNHEY and CDR2 SMNVEV come from the germline V gene (reference sequence). CDR3 coding DNA: TGTGCCAGCCAGGGACAGGGATACAATCAGCCCCAGCATTTT. Its translation is CASQGQGYNQPQHF.

This clone was seen just once. The CDR3 loop is CASSRQGARLTGELFF. In DNA, the CDR3 is TGTGCCAGTAGTAGACAGGGGGCGCGGTTGACCGGGGAGCTGTTTTTT. The chain carries TRBV19 and TRBJ2-2, with 10 bases identical to TRBD1. The CDR3 loop spans 16 amino acids. V lost 4 bases, J lost 5 bases, and 7 bases stayed unmatched. The germline gives CDR1 LNHDA, CDR2 SQIVND (reference sequence). The variable domain in full, completed from reference TRBV19 and TRBJ2-2, reads DGGITQSPKYLFRKEGQNVTLSCEQNLNHDAMYWYRQDPGQGLRLIYYSQIVNDFQKGDIAEGYSVSREKKESFPLTVTSAQKNPTAFYLCASSRQGARLTGELFFGEGSRLTVL.

The sample holds one count of this clone. The CDR3 coding sequence is TGTGCCAGCAGCCTCACAGGGGGCGCGGGCTACACCTTC. It encodes CASSLTGGAGYTF. The chain uses TRBV14 and TRBJ1-2; 9 bases map to TRBD1. The CDR3 is made up of 13 amino acids. Germline V gives CDR1 SGHDN, CDR2 FVKESK. The junction had 5 bases not matched to a gene; V was cut back by 4 bases and J by 8 bases.

The chain employs TRBV7-9 and TRBJ1-5, with a possible D match to TRBD1 (6 bases). There are 16 residues in the CDR3. Germline CDR1 and CDR2: SEHNR and FQNEAQ (reference sequence). Trimming shortened V by 2 bases and J by 4 bases, and 15 bases separated the two germline ends. The CDR3 DNA sequence: TGTGCCAGCAGCTTAAGTGGGGGGGCGACGAATCAGCCCCAGCATTTT. Its protein is CASSLSGGATNQPQHF.

The chain employs TRBV12-5 and TRBJ1-4, with 9 bases identical to TRBD1. Trimming at V came to 0 bases and at J to 7 bases, leaving 3 bases not matched to a gene. This CDR3 region has 15 residues. Germline CDR1 reads LGHNT; CDR2 reads FRNRAP. The CDR3, as DNA: TGTGCTAGTGGTTTGGTCCGGGACAGGGTTGAAAAACTGTTTTTT. Amino acids: CASGLVRDRVEKLFF.

V usage is TRBV13 and J usage is TRBJ1-2; weak D call: TRBD1 (6 bases). Germline V CDR1 and CDR2: PRHDT, FYEKMQ (reference sequence). The CDR3 is made up of 16 amino acids. With 4 bases removed from V and 4 bases from J, the gap between germline ends came to 19 bases. The CDR3 sequence is CASSSQEGVRSYGYTF. The CDR3 DNA follows: TGTGCCAGCAGCTCTCAAGAGGGGGTAAGGAGCTATGGCTACACCTTC.

CDR3 loop: CASSYSPGAPNTGELFF. The CDR3 DNA sequence: TGTGCCAGCAGTTACTCACCTGGGGCCCCAAACACCGGGGAGCTGTTTTTT. V and J are TRBV6-2 or TRBV6-3 and TRBJ2-2; D perhaps matches TRBD1 (5 bases). Trimming removed 0 bases at V and 2 bases at J, with 13 bases between. The CDR3 totals 17 residues. Germline V gene lookup returns CDR1 MNHEY and CDR2 SVGEGT.

The chain recombines TRBV18 with TRBJ2-1; weak D call: TRBD1 (5 bases). In germline, CDR1 is KGHSH, CDR2 LQKENI. V dropped 3 bases and J dropped 7 bases, with 13 bases sitting between them. This CDR3 comprises 14 residues. The CDR3 region is CASSPLIGENEQFF. Here the CDR3 DNA reads TGTGCCAGCTCACCGCTCATAGGGGAAAATGAGCAGTTCTTC.

The rearrangement joins TRBV20-1 to TRBJ1-1, with unresolved D. Trimming left V 3 bases short and J 11 bases short, with 19 bases between. CDR1 and CDR2 (germline): DFQATT, SNEGSKA (reference sequence). CDR3 size: 13 residues. The CDR3 DNA sequence: TGCAGTGCTAGTCATCGAGGGTTAAGGATTGCTTTCTTT. It specifies CSASHRGLRIAFF.

The genes are TRBV7-3 and TRBJ2-7; 7 nucleotides line up with TRBD2. The V gene end was trimmed by 5 bases and the J gene end by 5 bases; junction bases not matched to a gene: 12. There are 15 residues in the CDR3. The V gene's germline CDR1 is SGHTA and CDR2 FQGTGA. The CDR3, as DNA: TGTGCCAGCAGCCCGGGGGGTGAGCGGGGCGACGAGCAGTACTTC. Its protein is CASSPGGERGDEQYF.

The chain combines TRBV7-9 with TRBJ2-7, with 12 nucleotides matching TRBD1. The J segment lost 0 bases and the V segment lost 0 bases, leaving 3 bases of the junction unmatched. This CDR3 has 17 amino acids. CDR1 is SEHNR and CDR2 is FQNEAQ in the germline V gene (reference sequence). This chain's CDR3 is CASSLAGTGGSSYEQYF. Here the CDR3 DNA reads TGTGCCAGCAGCTTAGCTGGGACAGGGGGCTCCTCCTACGAGCAGTACTTC.

This clone was picked up a small number of times. This chain joins TRBV6-1 and TRBJ1-6; D possibly corresponds to TRBD1 (6 bases). Per germline, CDR1 MNHNS and CDR2 SASEGT. The CDR3 is made up of 15 amino acids. V gave up 0 bases and J gave up 7 bases, with 10 bases separating them. This CDR3 is CASSEAPGQNSPLHF. The CDR3 DNA reads as TGTGCCAGCAGTGAAGCCCCGGGACAAAATTCACCCCTCCACTTT.

This chain connects TRBV6-6 to TRBJ2-3; 9 bases agree with TRBD1. The CDR3 spans 16 residues. Germline assignment: CDR1 MNHNY and CDR2 SVGAGI (reference sequence). V dropped 0 bases and J dropped 8; count of bases not matched to a gene: 9. CDR3 DNA: TGTGCCAGCAGTTACTCTGGGACAGGGTTAGGGGGTACGCAGTATTTT. It is translated as CASSYSGTGLGGTQYF.

The chain uses TRBV15 and TRBJ2-1; 7 nucleotides match TRBD1. CDR1 is LNHNV, CDR2 YYDKDF, per germline (reference sequence). With V trimmed by 8 bases and J by 8 bases, 9 bases remained unmatched. This CDR3 contains 13 residues. The CDR3 DNA is TGTGCCACCGGACCCCGACAGGGCCATGAGCAGTTCTTC. It yields the protein CATGPRQGHEQFF. Based on the CDR3 plus reference TRBV15 and TRBJ2-1, the full variable domain is DAMVIQNPRYQVTQFGKPVTLSCSQTLNHNVMYWYQQKSSQAPKLLFHYYDKDFNNEADTPDNFQSRRPNTSFCFLDIRSPGLGDTAMYLCATGPRQGHEQFFGPGTRLTVL.

This chain links TRBV7-2 with TRBJ1-2; no clear D. CDR3 length equals 17 residues. V lost 2 bases and J lost 3, with 19 bases in between. Germline V gene sequence: CDR1 SGHTA, CDR2 FQGNSA. CDR3 sequence: CASSLYDTSAQDYGYTF. The CDR3 bases are TGTGCCAGCAGCTTATACGATACCTCGGCGCAGGACTATGGCTACACCTTC.

This clone was observed once. V gene TRBV3-1 (or the pseudogene TRBV3-2) combines with J gene TRBJ1-2; TRBD1 agrees at 8 bases. The CDR3 spans 14 residues. Germline loops: CDR1 LGHDT, CDR2 YNNKEL (reference sequence). Trimming cost V 4 bases and J 6 bases; bases outside gene matches: 7. The DNA for the CDR3 is TGTGCCAGCAGCCCCAGGACAGGGAGGGATGGCTACACCTTC. Its translation: CASSPRTGRDGYTF.

The chain recombines TRBV6-5 with TRBJ2-7; D is ambiguous. The CDR3 is 14 residues long. The germline CDR1 and CDR2 sequences are MNHEY and SVGAGI. Trimming left V 2 bases short and J 7 bases short, with 15 bases between. The CDR3 here is CASSYGGNAMEQYF. CDR3 nucleotide sequence: TGTGCCAGCAGTTACGGTGGCAATGCCATGGAGCAGTACTTC.